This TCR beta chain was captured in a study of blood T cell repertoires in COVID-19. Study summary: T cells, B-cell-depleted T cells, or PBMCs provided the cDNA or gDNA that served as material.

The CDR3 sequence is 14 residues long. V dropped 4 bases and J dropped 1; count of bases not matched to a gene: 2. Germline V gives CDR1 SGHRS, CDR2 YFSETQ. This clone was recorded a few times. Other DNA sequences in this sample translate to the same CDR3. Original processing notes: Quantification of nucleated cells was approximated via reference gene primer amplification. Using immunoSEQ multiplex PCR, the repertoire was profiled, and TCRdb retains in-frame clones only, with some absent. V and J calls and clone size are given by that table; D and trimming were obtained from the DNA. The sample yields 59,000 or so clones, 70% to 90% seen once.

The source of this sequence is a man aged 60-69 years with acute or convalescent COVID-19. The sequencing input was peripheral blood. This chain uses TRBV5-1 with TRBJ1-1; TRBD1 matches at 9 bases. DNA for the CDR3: TGCGCCAGCAGCAGGGGACAGGGGAACACTGAAGCTTTCTTT. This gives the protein CASSRGQGNTEAFF.